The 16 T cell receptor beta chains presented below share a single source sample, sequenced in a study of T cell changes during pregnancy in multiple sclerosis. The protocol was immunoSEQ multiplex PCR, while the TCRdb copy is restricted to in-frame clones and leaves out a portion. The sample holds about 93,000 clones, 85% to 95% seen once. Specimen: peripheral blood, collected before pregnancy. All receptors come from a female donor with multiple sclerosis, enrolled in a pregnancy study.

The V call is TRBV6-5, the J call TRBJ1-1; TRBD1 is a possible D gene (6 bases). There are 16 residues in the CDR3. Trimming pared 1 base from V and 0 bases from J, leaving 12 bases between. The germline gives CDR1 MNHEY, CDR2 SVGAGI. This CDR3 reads CASSYLQGSMNTEAFF. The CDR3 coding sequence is TGTGCCAGCAGTTACTTACAGGGCTCTATGAACACTGAAGCTTTCTTT.

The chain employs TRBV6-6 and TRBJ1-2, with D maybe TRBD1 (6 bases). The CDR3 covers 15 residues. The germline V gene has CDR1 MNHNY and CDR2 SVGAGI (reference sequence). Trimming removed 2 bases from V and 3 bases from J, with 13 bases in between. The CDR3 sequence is CASSYPGEGDYGYTF. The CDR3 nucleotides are TGTGCCAGCAGTTACCCAGGGGAGGGGGACTATGGCTACACCTTC.

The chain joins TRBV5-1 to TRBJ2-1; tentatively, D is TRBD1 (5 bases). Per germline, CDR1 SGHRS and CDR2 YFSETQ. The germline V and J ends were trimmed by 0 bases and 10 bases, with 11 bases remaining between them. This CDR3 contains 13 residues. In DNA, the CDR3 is TGCGCCAGCAGCTTGGTAGGGGTCCCCGAGCAGTTCTTC. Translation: CASSLVGVPEQFF. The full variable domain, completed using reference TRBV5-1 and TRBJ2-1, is KAGVTQTPRYLIKTRGQQVTLSCSPISGHRSVSWYQQTPGQGLQFLFEYFSETQRNKGNFPGRFSGRQFSNSRSEMNVSTLELGDSALYLCASSLVGVPEQFFGPGTRLTVL.

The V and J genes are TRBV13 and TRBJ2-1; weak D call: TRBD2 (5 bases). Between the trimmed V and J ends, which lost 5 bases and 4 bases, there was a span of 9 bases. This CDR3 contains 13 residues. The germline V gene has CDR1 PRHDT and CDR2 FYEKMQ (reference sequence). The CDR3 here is CASSRGSYNEQFF. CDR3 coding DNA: TGTGCCAGCAGCCGCGGGTCATACAATGAGCAGTTCTTC.

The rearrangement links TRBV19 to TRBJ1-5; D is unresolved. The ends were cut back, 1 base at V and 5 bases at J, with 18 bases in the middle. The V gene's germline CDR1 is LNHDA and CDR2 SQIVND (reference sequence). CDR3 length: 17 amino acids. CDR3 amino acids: CASSIAPGSSPHQPQHF. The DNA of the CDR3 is TGTGCCAGTAGTATAGCTCCCGGGAGCTCCCCGCATCAGCCCCAGCATTTT.

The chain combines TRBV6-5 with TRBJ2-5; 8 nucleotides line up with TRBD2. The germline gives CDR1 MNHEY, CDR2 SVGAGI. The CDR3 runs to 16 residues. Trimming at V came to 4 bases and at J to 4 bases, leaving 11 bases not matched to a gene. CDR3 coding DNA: TGTGCCAGCAGTTCGGGTAGCGGGGCTCGGGGAGAGACCCAGTACTTC. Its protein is CASSSGSGARGETQYF.

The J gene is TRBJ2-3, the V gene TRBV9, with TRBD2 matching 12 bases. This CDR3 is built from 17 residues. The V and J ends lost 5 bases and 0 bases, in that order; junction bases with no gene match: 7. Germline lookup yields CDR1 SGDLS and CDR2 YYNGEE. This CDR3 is CASRRLAGESSTDTQYF. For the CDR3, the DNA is TGTGCCAGCAGGAGACTAGCGGGAGAGTCTAGCACAGATACGCAGTATTTT. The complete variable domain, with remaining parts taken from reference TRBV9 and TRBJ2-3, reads DSGVTQTPKHLITATGQRVTLRCSPRSGDLSVYWYQQSLDQGLQFLIQYYNGEERAKGNILERFSAQQFPDLHSELNLSSLELGDSALYFCASRRLAGESSTDTQYFGPGTRLTVL.

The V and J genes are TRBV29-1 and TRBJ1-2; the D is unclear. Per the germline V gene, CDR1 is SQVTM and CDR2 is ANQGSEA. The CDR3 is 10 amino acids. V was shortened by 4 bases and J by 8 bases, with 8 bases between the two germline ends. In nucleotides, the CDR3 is TGCAGCGTTGGGGAGGCGGGCTACACCTTC. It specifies CSVGEAGYTF.

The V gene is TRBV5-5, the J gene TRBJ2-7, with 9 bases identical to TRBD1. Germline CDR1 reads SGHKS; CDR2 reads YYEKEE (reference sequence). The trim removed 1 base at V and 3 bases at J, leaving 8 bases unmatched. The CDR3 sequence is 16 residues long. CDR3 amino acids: CASSLFYGQGNYEQYF. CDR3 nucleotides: TGTGCCAGCAGCTTGTTTTACGGACAGGGGAACTACGAGCAGTACTTC.

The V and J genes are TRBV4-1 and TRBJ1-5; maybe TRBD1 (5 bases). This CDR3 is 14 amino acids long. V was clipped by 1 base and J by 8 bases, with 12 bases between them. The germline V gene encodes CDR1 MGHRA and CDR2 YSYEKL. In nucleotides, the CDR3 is TGCGCCAGCAGCCAAGGGGGGGTGGGGGAGCCCCAGCATTTT. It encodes CASSQGGVGEPQHF.

The CDR3 sequence: CASSPPPGTEAFF. CDR3 coding DNA: TGTGCCAGCTCACCACCGCCCGGCACTGAAGCTTTCTTT. V and J are TRBV18 and TRBJ1-1; D gene uncertain. The V end lost 0 bases, the J end lost 4 bases, and 6 bases lay between the germline ends. Germline-derived CDR1 and CDR2 are KGHSH and LQKENI. The CDR3 spans 13 residues.

Here the CDR3 DNA reads TGCAGCGTTGTTATGCAGGGTTACGAGCAGTACTTC. Translated, it gives CSVVMQGYEQYF. The chain carries TRBV29-1 and TRBJ2-7; D possibly corresponds to TRBD1 (5 bases). The CDR3 totals 12 residues. Trimming removed 4 bases from V and 4 bases from J, with 11 bases in between. The germline V gene encodes CDR1 SQVTM and CDR2 ANQGSEA.

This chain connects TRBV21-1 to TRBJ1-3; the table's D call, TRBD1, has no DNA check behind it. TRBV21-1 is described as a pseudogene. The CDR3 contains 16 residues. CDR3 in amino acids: CASRSKRGSRGNTIYF. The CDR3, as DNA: TGTGCCAGCAGATCTAAAAGGGGTTCGAGAGGAAACACCATATATTTT.

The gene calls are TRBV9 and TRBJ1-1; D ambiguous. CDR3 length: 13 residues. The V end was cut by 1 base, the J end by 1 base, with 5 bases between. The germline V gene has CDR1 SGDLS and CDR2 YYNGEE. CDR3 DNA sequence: TGTGCCAGCAGCGTACAGGCGAACACTGAAGCTTTCTTT. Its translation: CASSVQANTEAFF.

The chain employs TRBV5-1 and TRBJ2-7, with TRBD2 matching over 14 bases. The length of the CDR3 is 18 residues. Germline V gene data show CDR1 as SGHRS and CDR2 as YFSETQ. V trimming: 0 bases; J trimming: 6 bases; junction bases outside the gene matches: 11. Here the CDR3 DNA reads TGCGCCAGCAGCTTGGGACTAGCGGGAGGGCCAAGTAGTCTCGAGCAGTACTTC. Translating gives CASSLGLAGGPSSLEQYF.

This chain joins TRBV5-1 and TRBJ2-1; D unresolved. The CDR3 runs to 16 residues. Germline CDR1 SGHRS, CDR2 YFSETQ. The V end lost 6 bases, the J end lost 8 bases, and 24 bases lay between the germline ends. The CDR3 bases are TGCGCCAGCAATTTCTTAGCCGGCCTCTCGGGTGATGAGCAGTTCTTC. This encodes CASNFLAGLSGDEQFF.